A selection of T cell receptor beta chains follows, all from one sample in a study of cytomegalovirus exposure and HLA in healthy donors. Sequencing used immunoSEQ multiplex PCR; TCRdb keeps in-frame clones, though not all of them. The sample lists about 100,000 clones, approximately 72% occurring once. The material sequenced was PBMCs. The receptors originated from a woman in her seventies in good health and CMV-seropositive. Both conserved end residues are part of each CDR3. Each record gives: D gene, clone size, V gene, J gene, CDR3 protein, CDR3 DNA. A D gene is named only where the DNA matches it firmly. The size entry is marked missing in some rows and otherwise reads once, few, many or a size class.

>TRBD1|NA|TRBV5-4|TRBJ1-4
CASSGQGGSTNEKLFF
TGTGCCAGCAGCGGACAGGGAGGGTCAACTAATGAAAAACTGTTTTTT
>NA|NA|TRBV20-1|TRBJ1-1
CSAGGFTEAFF
TGCAGTGCGGGGGGTTTCACTGAAGCTTTCTTT
>TRBD2|NA|TRBV5-1|TRBJ2-6
CASSFGGGSAGANVLTF
TGCGCCAGCAGCTTCGGCGGGGGGTCGGCTGGGGCCAACGTCCTGACTTTC
>NA|few|TRBV19|TRBJ1-3
CASSISTGLGGNTIYF
TGTGCCAGTAGTATCTCGACAGGCTTGGGAGGAAACACCATATATTTT
>TRBD1|NA|TRBV9|TRBJ1-2
CASSGAPPGQLYGYTF
TGTGCCAGCAGCGGCGCACCCCCGGGACAGCTCTATGGCTACACCTTC
>TRBD1|NA|TRBV6-1|TRBJ2-7
CASSEKGTGSDEQYF
TGTGCCAGCAGTGAAAAGGGGACAGGGTCTGACGAGCAGTACTTC
>TRBD2|once|TRBV2|TRBJ2-5
CASTTGLAGGTETQYF
TGTGCCAGCACTACGGGACTAGCGGGGGGTACGGAGACCCAGTACTTC
>NA|NA|TRBV14|TRBJ2-7
CASSPRGFVYEQYF
TGTGCCAGCAGCCCAAGGGGGTTTGTCTACGAGCAGTACTTC
>NA|NA|TRBV11-2|TRBJ1-5
CASSPSGGYSNQPQHF
TGTGCCAGCAGCCCATCGGGAGGTTATAGCAATCAGCCCCAGCATTTT
>TRBD2|NA|TRBV4-1|TRBJ2-1
CASGFSGSTAEQFF
TGCGCCAGCGGGTTTAGCGGGAGTACTGCTGAGCAGTTCTTC
>TRBD1|NA|TRBV10-2|TRBJ2-1
CASSGEGGRKRYSYNEQFF
TGCGCCAGCAGTGGCGAAGGGGGCAGGAAAAGGTATTCCTACAATGAGCAGTTCTTC
>TRBD2|NA|TRBV9|TRBJ2-7
CASSVDFGGTYEQYF
TGTGCCAGCAGCGTAGACTTCGGGGGGACCTACGAGCAGTACTTC
>TRBD1|few|TRBV14|TRBJ2-3
CASSHQGEKYTSTDTQYF
TGTGCCAGCAGCCACCAGGGGGAGAAATATACTAGCACAGATACGCAGTATTTT
>TRBD1|once|TRBV18|TRBJ2-7
CASSLGTGAYEQYF
TGTGCCAGCTCACTCGGGACAGGGGCCTACGAGCAGTACTTC
>NA|NA|TRBV18|TRBJ2-7
CASSPITAGAGGSYEQYF
TGTGCCAGCTCACCGATAACGGCTGGGGCTGGGGGCTCCTACGAGCAGTACTTC
>TRBD1|NA|TRBV2|TRBJ2-3
CASSTGTGISTDTQYF
TGTGCCAGCAGTACCGGGACAGGGATTAGCACAGATACGCAGTATTTT
>NA|NA|TRBV19|TRBJ1-2
CASRKTGTYGYTF
TGTGCCAGTAGAAAAACAGGGACCTATGGCTACACCTTC
>NA|NA|TRBV10-2|TRBJ1-4
CASSDFSATNEKLFF
TGCGCCAGCAGTGACTTCTCAGCAACTAATGAAAAACTGTTTTTT
>NA|once|TRBV7-2|TRBJ1-2
CASSRATANYGYTF
TGTGCCAGCAGCCGTGCGACAGCTAACTATGGCTACACCTTC
>TRBD1|once|TRBV5-1|TRBJ2-7
CASSFGTGSLEQYF
TGCGCCAGCAGCTTTGGGACAGGTTCCCTCGAGCAGTACTTC
>NA|NA|TRBV5-1|TRBJ2-2
CASSNSGNTGELFF
TGCGCCAGCAGCAACTCAGGGAACACCGGGGAGCTGTTTTTT
>NA|NA|TRBV6-1|TRBJ2-7
CASSEHRPYEQYF
TGTGCCAGCAGTGAGCACAGGCCCTACGAGCAGTACTTC
>NA|once|TRBV5-4|TRBJ1-1
CASSFPGGVNTEAFF
TGTGCCAGCAGCTTTCCGGGCGGGGTCAACACTGAAGCTTTCTTT
>NA|few|TRBV25-1|TRBJ2-7
CASSGGASSYEQYF
TGTGCCAGCAGTGGTGGGGCTAGCTCCTACGAGCAGTACTTC
>TRBD2|once|TRBV6-4|TRBJ2-3
CASSGLAGGPTYTQYF
TGTGCCAGCAGTGGGCTAGCGGGAGGACCCACCTATACGCAGTATTTT
>NA|NA|TRBV28|TRBJ2-1
CASSLGLAYNEQFF
TGTGCCAGCAGTTTGGGCCTTGCCTACAATGAGCAGTTCTTC